The 28 T cell receptor beta chains below were found in one sample sequenced in a study of T-cell memory formation after mild COVID-19. TCRdb re-analysed the 5' RACE reads in MiXCR, keeping a single row per CDR3 protein. Of roughly 190,000 distinct CDR3 sequences listed, over 9.5% were seen once; the top ten hold approximately 2.8%. The sequencing input was PBMCs or a T cell subset sorted from them (not recorded which). Source of these receptors: a man between 18 and 35 years old who had mild COVID-19 (a few samples of this study predate the infection). Cell type and time point are not known.

This clonotype was counted a few times. This sequence joins TRBV12-3 or TRBV12-4 and TRBJ1-2; 11 bases are a match to TRBD1. With 6 bases clipped from V and 7 bases from J, the junction kept 16 bases outside the gene matches. The CDR3 has 17 amino acids. The CDR3 reads CASSRRTGGGFPAGYTF. In DNA form, the CDR3 reads TGTGCCAGCAGCCGTAGGACAGGGGGCGGGTTCCCTGCTGGCTACACCTTC.

At least ten counts were recorded for this clonotype. The chain combines TRBV7-9 with TRBJ2-1; D is unclear. V shed 5 bases and J shed 0 bases, with 5 bases lying between them. The CDR3 runs to 13 residues. The germline gives CDR1 SEHNR, CDR2 FQNEAQ (reference sequence). The CDR3 spells CASSQSSYNEQFF. The CDR3, as DNA: TGTGCCAGCAGCCAAAGCTCCTACAATGAGCAGTTCTTC.

In nucleotides, the CDR3 is TGCGCCAGCAGCTTGGCCCCTCCTTCCTACGAGCAGTACTTC. Residues: CASSLAPPSYEQYF. This chain uses TRBV5-1 with TRBJ2-7, with D uncertain. V lost 0 bases and J 1 base, leaving 8 bases between the germline ends. The CDR3 totals 14 residues. Germline CDR1 is SGHRS and CDR2 is YFSETQ.

This sequence joins TRBV5-1 and TRBJ2-2, with no clear D. The CDR3 runs to 14 residues. The germline CDR1 and CDR2 sequences are SGHRS and YFSETQ. Trimming removed 9 bases at V and 0 bases at J, with 12 bases between. The chain's CDR3 is CATKWAANTGELFF. CDR3 DNA: TGCGCCACTAAGTGGGCGGCGAACACCGGGGAGCTGTTTTTT.

This clonotype was detected a few times. The chain has TRBV5-4 and TRBJ2-5, with 7 nucleotides matching TRBD2. V dropped 4 bases and J dropped 1; count of bases not matched to a gene: 10. The germline gives CDR1 SGHNT, CDR2 YYREEE (reference sequence). The CDR3 runs to 16 residues. The CDR3 protein is CASSLMSGAGQETQYF. The CDR3, as DNA: TGTGCCAGCAGCCTGATGAGCGGGGCAGGCCAAGAGACCCAGTACTTC.

The chain combines TRBV15 with TRBJ1-1; D is undetermined. The CDR3 is 16 residues long. In germline, CDR1 is LNHNV, CDR2 YYDKDF (reference sequence). V dropped 0 bases and J dropped 10 bases, with 21 bases sitting between them. The CDR3: CATSRDGWAGGDGAFF. The CDR3 region has the DNA TGTGCCACCAGCAGAGATGGGTGGGCGGGAGGAGATGGAGCTTTCTTT.

This clonotype occurred a few times. The rearrangement uses TRBV27 and TRBJ1-2; D is perhaps TRBD1 (6 bases). Germline CDR1 is MNHEY and CDR2 is SMNVEV (reference sequence). The CDR3 is made up of 14 amino acids. With 2 bases removed from V and 8 bases from J, the gap between germline ends came to 15 bases. The CDR3 DNA reads TGTGCCAGCAGTTTAGGCGGGGGCCCGTCAGGCTACACCTTC. Protein sequence: CASSLGGGPSGYTF.

Written as DNA, the CDR3 is TGTGCCAGCAGCCAATACAAGGGGGGGACCTATGGCTACACCTTC. It is translated as CASSQYKGGTYGYTF. This chain joins TRBV5-6 and TRBJ1-2; tentative D call: TRBD1 (6 bases). The CDR3 contains 15 residues. Germline V gene lookup returns CDR1 SGHDT and CDR2 YYEEEE. Trimming pared 4 bases from V and 4 bases from J, leaving 17 bases between. The complete variable domain, with remaining parts taken from reference TRBV5-6 and TRBJ1-2, reads DAGVTQSPTHLIKTRGQQVTLRCSPKSGHDTVSWYQQALGQGPQFIFQYYEEEERQRGNFPDRFSGHQFPNYSSELNVNALLLGDSALYLCASSQYKGGTYGYTFGSGTRLTVV.

This clonotype was recorded a few times. V usage is TRBV2 and J usage is TRBJ2-5; D not resolved. CDR1 and CDR2 (germline): SNHLY, FYNNEI. The CDR3 loop spans 12 amino acids. V lost 2 bases and J lost 7, with 8 bases in between. CDR3 coding DNA: TGTGCCAGCAGTGAACTTTACGGGACCCAGTACTTC. It translates to CASSELYGTQYF.

The genes are TRBV24-1 and TRBJ1-5, with TRBD1 as a possible D gene (5 bases). The CDR3 runs 15 residues. With 0 bases removed from V and 7 bases from J, the gap between germline ends came to 12 bases. Germline V CDR1 and CDR2: KGHDR, SFDVKD. Here the CDR3 reads CATSDLRRGDQPQHF. The CDR3 DNA follows: TGTGCCACCAGTGATTTGCGGCGGGGGGACCAGCCCCAGCATTTT.

This sequence joins TRBV6-2 or TRBV6-3 and TRBJ2-6; D unclear. The CDR3 loop spans 16 amino acids. V was pared by 0 bases and J by 0 bases, with 6 bases between. Germline assignment: CDR1 MNHEY and CDR2 SVGEGT. CDR3 region: CASSYSLSSGANVLTF. The CDR3 DNA is TGTGCCAGCAGTTACTCTCTCAGCTCTGGGGCCAACGTCCTGACTTTC.

This clonotype has a handful of counts. The chain joins TRBV20-1 to TRBJ2-5, with D unclear. V was cut by 0 bases and J by 0 bases, with 5 bases left in between. This CDR3 is 13 amino acids long. The germline CDR1 and CDR2 sequences are DFQATT and SNEGSKA (reference sequence). The CDR3 DNA sequence: TGCAGTGCTAGAGAGGGGAACCAAGAGACCCAGTACTTC. Translating it yields CSAREGNQETQYF.

V and J are TRBV12-5 and TRBJ2-1; D not certain. This CDR3 has 12 amino acids. CDR1 LGHNT and CDR2 FRNRAP come from the germline V gene. Trimming pared 0 bases from V and 9 bases from J, leaving 6 bases between. The DNA of the CDR3 is TGTGCTAGTGGTTTGGTACGCTTTGAGCAGTTCTTC. The encoded protein is CASGLVRFEQFF.

This clonotype has a handful of counts. This sequence joins TRBV5-6 and TRBJ2-3, with D possibly called TRBD1 or TRBD2 (6 bases each). Germline V gene lookup returns CDR1 SGHDT and CDR2 YYEEEE. Trimming shortened V by 5 bases and J by 1 base, and 20 bases separated the two germline ends. The CDR3 extends over 17 amino acids. In DNA form, the CDR3 reads TGTGCCAGCAGAGAAAGGTGGGGGGCATTGGGCACAGATACGCAGTATTTT. Amino acid sequence: CASRERWGALGTDTQYF.

This clonotype was counted only a few times. The rearrangement uses TRBV10-3 and TRBJ2-3; D may be TRBD2 (6 bases). V was cut by 10 bases and J by 0 bases, with 17 bases left in between. The CDR3 totals 15 residues. Germline-derived CDR1 and CDR2 are ENHRY and SYGVKD. Here the CDR3 DNA reads TGTGCCACCAGCCGCGGAGGGGCTAGCACAGATACGCAGTATTTT. Amino acids: CATSRGGASTDTQYF.

This clonotype was observed many times. The rearrangement links TRBV7-2 to TRBJ1-1; no clear D. CDR3 size: 16 residues. Germline V gene lookup returns CDR1 SGHTA and CDR2 FQGNSA. V lost 1 base and J 4 bases, leaving 16 bases between the germline ends. CDR3 protein: CASSLEGLGVRTEAFF. The CDR3 DNA sequence: TGTGCCAGCAGCTTAGAGGGCTTAGGCGTCCGCACTGAAGCTTTCTTT.

This clonotype was counted only a few times. The chain joins TRBV7-2 to TRBJ2-1, with 10 bases fitting TRBD2. CDR3 length: 16 amino acids. The junction had 12 bases not matched to a gene; V was cut back by 5 bases and J by 8 bases. The germline CDR1 and CDR2 sequences are SGHTA and FQGNSA. The CDR3 sequence is CASSLMGAGGRDEQFF. DNA of the CDR3: TGTGCCAGCAGCCTGATGGGAGCGGGGGGGCGCGATGAGCAGTTCTTC.

The genes are TRBV5-1 and TRBJ2-6; D gene ambiguous. Germline V gives CDR1 SGHRS, CDR2 YFSETQ. Trimming shortened V by 0 bases and J by 2 bases, and 9 bases separated the two germline ends. This CDR3 comprises 16 residues. DNA for the CDR3: TGCGCCAGCAGCTTGGGGCTAAGGACTGGGGCCAACGTCCTGACTTTC. As protein: CASSLGLRTGANVLTF.

About this clonotype: A read error is likely, as this CDR3 ends without the conserved phenylalanine or tryptophan. V and J are TRBV5-1 and TRBJ2-5; TRBD2 matches at 10 bases. Trimming cost V 4 bases and J 0 bases; bases outside gene matches: 6. Germline loops: CDR1 SGHRS, CDR2 YFSETQ. This CDR3 comprises 16 residues. The CDR3 DNA sequence: TGCGCCAGCAGCACCCCTAGCGGGGGCAACCAAGAGACCCAGTACTCC. It translates to CASSTPSGGNQETQYS.

The chain uses TRBV6-2 or TRBV6-3 and TRBJ1-4; no clear D gene. Trimming took off 0 bases at V and 7 bases at J, with 18 bases between the two ends. The germline V gene has CDR1 MNHEY and CDR2 SVGEGT. This CDR3 spans 17 amino acids. The CDR3 loop is CASSYSISWPGAEKLFF. The CDR3, as DNA: TGTGCCAGCAGTTACTCGATCTCTTGGCCGGGCGCTGAAAAACTGTTTTTT.

This clonotype was observed a few times. The chain employs TRBV7-9 and TRBJ1-5, with D unclear. Between the trimmed V and J ends, which lost 4 bases and 6 bases, there was a span of 16 bases. This CDR3 region has 15 residues. Germline CDR1 SEHNR, CDR2 FQNEAQ (reference sequence). CDR3 residues: CASSSKWQDGQPQHF. CDR3 nucleotide sequence: TGTGCCAGCAGCTCTAAGTGGCAGGACGGTCAGCCCCAGCATTTT.

The rearrangement links TRBV6-5 to TRBJ2-1, with D possibly being TRBD2 (7 bases). Deletions cut 1 base from V and 7 bases from J, with 14 bases between. This CDR3 is 15 amino acids long. From germline, CDR1 is MNHEY and CDR2 SVGAGI. The CDR3, as DNA: TGTGCCAGCAGTTACTTAGGGGGGGGTCGGAATGAGCAGTTCTTC. Translated, it gives CASSYLGGGRNEQFF.

This clonotype has more than one count but fewer than ten. V and J are TRBV7-2 and TRBJ2-1; 16 bases line up with TRBD2. Trimming cost V 5 bases and J 4 bases; bases outside gene matches: 5. Germline lookup yields CDR1 SGHTA and CDR2 FQGNSA. This CDR3 has 17 amino acids. CDR3 bases: TGTGCCAGCAGCGTGGGACTAGCGGGGGGGCGTTACAATGAGCAGTTCTTC. It specifies CASSVGLAGGRYNEQFF.

This clonotype was found many times. The chain links TRBV3-1 to TRBJ2-7, with 7 bases identical to TRBD1. This CDR3 is built from 14 residues. The V gene end was trimmed by 5 bases and the J gene end by 1 base; junction bases not matched to a gene: 5. Germline V gene data show CDR1 as LGHDT and CDR2 as YNNKEL (reference sequence). The CDR3 nucleotides are TGTGCCAGCAGCTACTGGACAGGATCCTACGAGCAGTACTTC. Protein: CASSYWTGSYEQYF.

CDR3 region: CSARAPPSETQYF. The DNA for the CDR3 is TGCAGTGCTAGAGCCCCACCCTCAGAGACCCAGTACTTC. V is TRBV20-1 and J is TRBJ2-5; D call uncertain. Germline-derived CDR1 and CDR2 are DFQATT and SNEGSKA (reference sequence). The CDR3 has 13 residues. Trimming took off 1 base at V and 4 bases at J, with 10 bases between the two ends.

This clonotype was recorded many times. The chain uses TRBV7-2 and TRBJ1-1; D unclear. The V and J ends lost 1 base and 0 bases respectively, with 12 bases between them. The CDR3 totals 16 residues. Germline V gene sequence: CDR1 SGHTA, CDR2 FQGNSA. The CDR3 sequence: CASSLGGLLLNTEAFF. CDR3 nucleotide sequence: TGTGCCAGCAGCTTAGGAGGACTCCTCTTGAACACTGAAGCTTTCTTT.

This clonotype occurred a few times. The chain couples TRBV18 to TRBJ1-1; TRBD1 aligns across 7 bases. CDR3 length: 13 residues. V was clipped by 8 bases and J by 1 base; unmatched bases: 4. The germline V gene encodes CDR1 KGHSH and CDR2 LQKENI. This chain's CDR3 is CASTGQRNTEAFF. The CDR3 DNA follows: TGTGCCAGCACGGGACAGAGGAACACTGAAGCTTTCTTT.

This chain links TRBV6-2 or TRBV6-3 with TRBJ2-2; D perhaps matches TRBD1 (8 bases). The CDR3 spans 17 residues. The ends were cut back, 5 bases at V and 2 bases at J, with 18 bases in the middle. From germline, CDR1 is MNHEY and CDR2 SVGEGT. This CDR3 reads CASSAPGGQANTGELFF. The CDR3 region has the DNA TGTGCCAGCAGTGCCCCGGGGGGACAGGCCAACACCGGGGAGCTGTTTTTT.